The clone carrying this TCR beta chain occurred once. V dropped 4 bases and J dropped 0; count of bases not matched to a gene: 2. The V gene's germline CDR1 is SEHNR and CDR2 FQNEAQ (reference sequence). The CDR3 totals 15 residues. This entry is derived from a study of cytomegalovirus exposure and HLA in healthy donors. A multiplex PCR was run with 60 Vbeta primers and 13 Jbeta primers. The assay was immunoSEQ multiplex PCR, and TCRdb's table has in-frame clones only and misses some. The sample holds 100,000 to 150,000 clones, around 78% seen once. The clonotype comes from a woman aged 40 to 50 in good health and CMV-seronegative. Sequences were obtained from PBMCs. The genes are TRBV7-9 and TRBJ2-7, with 11 bases identical to TRBD2. The CDR3 is CASSSTSGSSYEQYF. In nucleotides, the CDR3 is TGTGCCAGCAGCTCAACTAGCGGGAGCTCCTACGAGCAGTACTTC.